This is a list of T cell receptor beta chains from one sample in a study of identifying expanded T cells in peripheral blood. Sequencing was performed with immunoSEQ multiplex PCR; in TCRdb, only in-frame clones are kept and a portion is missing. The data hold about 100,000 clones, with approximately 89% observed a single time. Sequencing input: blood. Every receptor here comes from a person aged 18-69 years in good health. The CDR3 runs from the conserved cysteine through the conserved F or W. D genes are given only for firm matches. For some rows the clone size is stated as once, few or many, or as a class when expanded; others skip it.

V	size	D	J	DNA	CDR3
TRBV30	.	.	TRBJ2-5	TGTGCCTGGAGCGGAGGGACGGCGACCCCCCAAGAGACCCAGTACTTC	CAWSGGTATPQETQYF
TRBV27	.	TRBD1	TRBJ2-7	TGTGCCAGCAGTAAGACAGGGGGAAGCTACGAGCAGTACTTC	CASSKTGGSYEQYF
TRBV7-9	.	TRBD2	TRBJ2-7	TGTGCCAGCAGCCCACTGGGACTAGCGGGAGACGACGAGCAGTACTTC	CASSPLGLAGDDEQYF
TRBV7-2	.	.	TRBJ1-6	TGTGCCAGCAGCTTAGTCGGAGGGGGGCCTAGTTCACCCCTCCACTTT	CASSLVGGGPSSPLHF
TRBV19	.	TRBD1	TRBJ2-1	TGTGCCAGTAGTATGGGGACAGGGGTCTACAATGAGCAGTTCTTC	CASSMGTGVYNEQFF
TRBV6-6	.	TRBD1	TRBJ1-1	TGTGCCAGCAGTTACTCAGGGACAGGGTTGACTGAAGCTTTCTTT	CASSYSGTGLTEAFF
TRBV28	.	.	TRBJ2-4	TGTGCCAGCAGTTTACAGGGGTATGGCAAAAACATTCAGTACTTC	CASSLQGYGKNIQYF
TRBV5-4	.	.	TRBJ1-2	TGTGCCAGCAGCCTTAGACAGGAACTGCAATATGGCTACACCTTC	CASSLRQELQYGYTF
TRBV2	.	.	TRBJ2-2	TGTGCCAGCGCGACTGAACAGGGATCATCGAACACCGGGGAGCTGTTTTTT	CASATEQGSSNTGELFF
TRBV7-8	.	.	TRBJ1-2	TGTGCCAGCAGCTTAGCGTCAGGGCCTGGCTATGGCTACACCTTC	CASSLASGPGYGYTF
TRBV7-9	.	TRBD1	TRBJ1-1	TGTGCCAGCAGCCTCAGTACAGGGGAGAACACTGAAGCTTTCTTT	CASSLSTGENTEAFF
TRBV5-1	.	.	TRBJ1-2	TGCGCCAGCAGCTTGGACAGTGGGAGCTCTTATGGCTACACCTTC	CASSLDSGSSYGYTF
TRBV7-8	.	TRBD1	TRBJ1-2	TGTGCCAGCAGCGCCCAACAGGGGTTTAACTATGGCTACACCTTC	CASSAQQGFNYGYTF
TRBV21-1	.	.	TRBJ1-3	TGTGCCAGCAGCATGCGAATGGACACTGAGAACACCATATATTTT	CASSMRMDTENTIYF
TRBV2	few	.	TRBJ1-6	TGTGCCAGCAGTGAATCGGGCGGATTGTCACCCCTCCACTTT	CASSESGGLSPLHF
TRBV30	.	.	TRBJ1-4	TGTGCCTGGAGTAAAGAAGGTCAGGGGAATGAAAAACTGTTTTTT	CAWSKEGQGNEKLFF
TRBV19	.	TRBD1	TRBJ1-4	TGTGCCAGTAGCCGAGAGACAGGGTCAACTAATGAAAAACTGTTTTTT	CASSRETGSTNEKLFF
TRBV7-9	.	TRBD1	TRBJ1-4	TGTGCCAGCAGCGTCCTCACCGGGACAGGGGCCCTAGGGAGTGAAAAACTGTTTTTT	CASSVLTGTGALGSEKLFF
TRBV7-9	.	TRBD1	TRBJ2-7	TGTGCCAGCAGCTTTGACAGGGCTAGGTCCTACGAGCAGTACTTC	CASSFDRARSYEQYF
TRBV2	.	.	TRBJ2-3	TGTGCCAGCAGTGAAGGGGCAGGCCATAGCACAGATACGCAGTATTTT	CASSEGAGHSTDTQYF
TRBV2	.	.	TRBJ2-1	TGTGCCAGCAGCCGCCTCAATGAGCAGTTCTTC	CASSRLNEQFF
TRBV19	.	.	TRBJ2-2	TGTGCCAGTAGTTCGGACCCGTCCTCCGGGGAGCTGTTTTTT	CASSSDPSSGELFF
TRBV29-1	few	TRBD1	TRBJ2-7	TGCAGCGTACTCGGACAGGGCTTGGACGGCGAGCAGTACTTC	CSVLGQGLDGEQYF
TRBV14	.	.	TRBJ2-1	TGTGCCAGCAGCCAGCAGGGAACCTACAATGAGCAGTTCTTC	CASSQQGTYNEQFF
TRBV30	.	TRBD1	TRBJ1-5	TGTGCCTGGTCCGGGACAGGGGGTCAGCCCCAGCATTTT	CAWSGTGGQPQHF
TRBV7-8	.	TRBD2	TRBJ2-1	TGTGCCAGCAGCTTAGGGATACTAGCGGGAGGGCCGAATGAGCAGTTCTTC	CASSLGILAGGPNEQFF
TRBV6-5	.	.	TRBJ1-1	TGTGCCAGCAGTCCATTCACAGGGTTAAGGACTGAAGCTTTCTTT	CASSPFTGLRTEAFF
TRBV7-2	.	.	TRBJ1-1	TGTGCCAGCAGCCCCGGGGTTCAGTCCACTGAAGCTTTCTTT	CASSPGVQSTEAFF
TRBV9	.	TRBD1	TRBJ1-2	TGTGCCAGCAGCGTAGCCATGGGGACAGGGGAAGGCTACACCTTC	CASSVAMGTGEGYTF
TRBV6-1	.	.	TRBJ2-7	TGTGCCAGCAGTGACGGCTCCACGCGCGAGCAGTACTTC	CASSDGSTREQYF
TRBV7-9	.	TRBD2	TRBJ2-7	TGTGCCAGCAGCTCTCCGGGACTAGCGGGGGAGGAGCAGTACTTC	CASSSPGLAGEEQYF
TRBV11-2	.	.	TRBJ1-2	TGTGCCAGCAGCTTGGACGGCCTCTATGGCTACACCTTC	CASSLDGLYGYTF
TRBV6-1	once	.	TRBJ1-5	TGTGCCAGCAGTGAAAGCCGGGGAGATCAGCCCCAGCATTTT	CASSESRGDQPQHF
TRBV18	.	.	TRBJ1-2	TGTGCCAGCTCACCTACTACAGGGAACAACTATGGCTACACCTTC	CASSPTTGNNYGYTF
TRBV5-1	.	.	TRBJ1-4	TGCGCCAGCAGCTCAGGGTTTGGGAATGAAAAACTGTTTTTT	CASSSGFGNEKLFF
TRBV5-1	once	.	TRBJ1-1	TGCGCCAGCAGCGACGGGACTGAAGCTTTCTTT	CASSDGTEAFF
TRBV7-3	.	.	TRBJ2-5	TGTGCCAGCAGCTTAGACCCCAAAGAGACCCAGTACTTC	CASSLDPKETQYF
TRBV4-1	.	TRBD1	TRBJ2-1	TGCGCCAGCAGCCAAGAGACGGGGACAGTCAGGCGCAATGAGCAGTTCTTC	CASSQETGTVRRNEQFF
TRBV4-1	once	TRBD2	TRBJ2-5	TGCGCCAGCAGCCAAGCCCGGACTAGCACCTCACAAGAGACCCAGTACTTC	CASSQARTSTSQETQYF
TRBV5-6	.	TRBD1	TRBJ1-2	TGTGCCAGCAGCTTGGGACAGGGATCAAGAAATGGCTACACCTTC	CASSLGQGSRNGYTF
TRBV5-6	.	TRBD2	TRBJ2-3	TGTGCCAGCAGCTTGGGGGGACTAGCAGCAGGTACGCAGTATTTT	CASSLGGLAAGTQYF
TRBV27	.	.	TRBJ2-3	TGTGCCAGCAGTTTAATACAGCCACTCTCAGATACGCAGTATTTT	CASSLIQPLSDTQYF
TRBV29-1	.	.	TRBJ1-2	TGCAGCGTTGAAGGTGAACGAAACTATGGCTACACCTTC	CSVEGERNYGYTF
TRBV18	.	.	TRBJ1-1	TGTGCCAGCTCACCACCGGAGGGGCTGACCACTGAAGCTTTCTTT	CASSPPEGLTTEAFF
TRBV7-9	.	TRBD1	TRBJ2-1	TGTGCCAGCAGCCCAAAAGGACAGGGGGCTTACAATGAGCAGTTCTTC	CASSPKGQGAYNEQFF
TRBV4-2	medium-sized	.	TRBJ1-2	TGTGCCAGCAGCCAAGATAATGGAGGCTATGGCTACACCTTC	CASSQDNGGYGYTF
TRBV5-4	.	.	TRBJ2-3	TGTGCCAGCAGCTTGCCCCGTGGGGGGGGGCGCACAGATACGCAGTATTTT	CASSLPRGGGRTDTQYF
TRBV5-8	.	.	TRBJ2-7	TGTGCCAGCAGCTTACAGGGTTTCTACGAGCAGTACTTC	CASSLQGFYEQYF